The 20 T cell receptor beta chains below were found in one sample sequenced in a study of early T cells in non-severe SARS-CoV-2 infection. TCRdb recomputed calls from the 5' RACE reads with MiXCR, one row per CDR3 protein. Among 60,000 or so distinct CDR3 sequences, about 15% were seen once, and the ten largest hold about 9%. The sequences come from whole blood, collected at baseline. The receptors come from an adult who was a healthcare worker with PCR-confirmed SARS-CoV-2 infection or an uninfected control (not recorded which).

There are a few counts of this clonotype. J is TRBJ1-2 and V is TRBV27; TRBD1 aligns across 10 bases. The germline V gene has CDR1 MNHEY and CDR2 SMNVEV (reference sequence). After removal of 0 bases from V and 7 bases from J, the junction contained 5 bases not matched to a gene. The CDR3 sequence is 15 residues long. CDR3 coding DNA: TGTGCCAGCAGTTTATCGACAGGGGGCGTCGGTGGCTACACCTTC. Amino acids: CASSLSTGGVGGYTF.

This clonotype turned up a few times. The chain links TRBV6-6 to TRBJ2-5, with 7 bases lining up with TRBD2. The CDR3 spans 16 residues. Germline V CDR1 and CDR2: MNHNY, SVGAGI (reference sequence). The V segment lost 5 bases and the J segment 4 bases; nucleotides outside the gene matches: 13. CDR3 DNA: TGTGCCAGCAGTAACCCCGGTAACCCGGGAGGAGAGACCCAGTACTTC. This translates into CASSNPGNPGGETQYF.

The chain combines TRBV30 with TRBJ2-1, with D hard to call. With 4 bases removed from V and 4 bases from J, the gap between germline ends came to 5 bases. This CDR3 is 11 amino acids long. Germline lookup yields CDR1 GTSNPN and CDR2 SVGIG (reference sequence). CDR3 loop: CAWTLYNEQFF. The CDR3 DNA follows: TGTGCCTGGACGCTGTACAATGAGCAGTTCTTC. The full variable domain, rest sourced from reference TRBV30 and TRBJ2-1, is SQTIHQWPATLVQPVGSPLSLECTVEGTSNPNLYWYRQAAGRGLQLLFYSVGIGQISSEVPQNLSASRPQDRQFILSSKKLLLSDSGFYLCAWTLYNEQFFGPGTRLTVL.

This clonotype was seen only a few times. Written as DNA, the CDR3 is TGTGCCAGCAGCCAAGATCCCCAGACAGGGCGGAAACTGTTTTTT. It translates to CASSQDPQTGRKLFF. The chain carries TRBV4-2 and TRBJ1-4; 7 bases match TRBD1. The V gene's germline CDR1 is LGHNA and CDR2 YNFKEQ. This CDR3 is built from 15 residues. V gave up 0 bases and J gave up 11 bases; unmatched junction bases: 9.

This chain connects TRBV10-3 to TRBJ1-2, with 10 positions matching TRBD1. The CDR3 has 15 residues. The ends lost 3 bases at V and 1 base at J; junction bases unmatched: 2. Germline V gene lookup returns CDR1 ENHRY and CDR2 SYGVKD. CDR3 DNA sequence: TGTGCCATCAGTGATCGGGACAGGGGTAACTATGGCTACACCTTC. Translating it yields CAISDRDRGNYGYTF.

This clonotype appeared a few times. The rearrangement joins TRBV5-1 to TRBJ2-3; 9 positions agree with TRBD2. The length of the CDR3 is 16 residues. The V and J ends lost 0 bases and 10 bases, in that order; junction bases with no gene match: 12. Germline V CDR1 and CDR2: SGHRS, YFSETQ. The CDR3 protein is CASSLVSSGVKASQYF. The CDR3 DNA sequence: TGCGCCAGCAGCTTGGTTTCTAGCGGGGTTAAGGCCTCGCAGTATTTT.

This CDR3 reads CASSRVGGKDRGYGYTF. The CDR3 bases are TGTGCCAGCAGCCGAGTCGGCGGAAAGGACAGGGGGTACGGCTACACCTTC. The rearrangement joins TRBV11-2 to TRBJ1-2, with TRBD1 matching 10 bases. V lost 5 bases to trimming and J lost 8 bases; unmatched junction nucleotides: 17. Per the germline V gene, CDR1 is SGHAT and CDR2 is FQNNGV. The CDR3 runs to 17 residues. The full variable domain, with the rest looked up from reference TRBV11-2 and TRBJ1-2, is EAGVAQSPRYKIIEKRQSVAFWCNPISGHATLYWYQQILGQGPKLLIQFQNNGVVDDSQLPKDRFSAERLKGVDSTLKIQPAKLEDSAVYLCASSRVGGKDRGYGYTFGSGTRLTVV.

This clonotype appeared once. The CDR3 is CASSPDRGNSPLHF. DNA for the CDR3: TGTGCCAGCAGTCCGGACAGAGGAAATTCACCCCTCCACTTT. This chain uses TRBV2 with TRBJ1-6, with D possibly TRBD1 on 6 matching bases. The V and J ends lost 5 bases and 7 bases respectively, with 12 bases between them. This CDR3 has 14 residues. Germline lookup yields CDR1 SNHLY and CDR2 FYNNEI.

This chain joins TRBV6-2 or TRBV6-3 and TRBJ2-3, with a possible D match to TRBD1 (6 bases). CDR1 is MNHEY, CDR2 SVGEGT, per germline. Trimming removed 8 bases from V and 2 bases from J, with 14 bases in between. The CDR3 has 14 amino acids. The CDR3 spells CASSRGVDTDTQYF. The CDR3 nucleotides read TGTGCCAGCTCCAGGGGTGTGGACACAGATACGCAGTATTTT.

This clonotype was seen many times. The rearrangement links TRBV9 to TRBJ1-5; no definite D call. Trimming removed 4 bases at V and 0 bases at J, with 11 bases between. Germline values: CDR1 SGDLS, CDR2 YYNGEE. The CDR3 sequence is 15 residues long. Here the CDR3 reads CASSPGSLSNQPQHF. The CDR3 DNA sequence: TGTGCCAGCAGCCCGGGGAGTCTTAGCAATCAGCCCCAGCATTTT.

V and J are TRBV4-1 and TRBJ1-2, with D unresolved. This CDR3 is built from 16 residues. CDR1 MGHRA and CDR2 YSYEKL come from the germline V gene. Trimming took off 0 bases at V and 4 bases at J, with 15 bases between the two ends. CDR3 DNA: TGCGCCAGCAGCCAAGACGCACTTGGCAGACCCTATGGCTACACCTTC. Translating gives CASSQDALGRPYGYTF.

This clonotype was counted only a few times. The chain couples TRBV5-1 to TRBJ1-1; a possible D gene is TRBD1 (5 bases). Looked up from germline, CDR1 is SGHRS and CDR2 is YFSETQ. Deletions cut 0 bases from V and 4 bases from J, with 10 bases between. This CDR3 comprises 14 residues. The CDR3 protein is CASSLEGQGTEAFF. In nucleotides, the CDR3 is TGCGCCAGCAGCTTGGAGGGTCAGGGCACTGAAGCTTTCTTT.

This clonotype was found a few times. The chain employs TRBV7-2 and TRBJ2-1, with 7 bases fitting TRBD1. This CDR3 is built from 14 residues. The V gene's germline CDR1 is SGHTA and CDR2 FQGNSA. Trimming removed 6 bases from V and 5 bases from J; junction bases left unmatched: 7. CDR3 amino acids: CASRSKTGNNEQFF. The CDR3 bases are TGTGCCAGCAGATCGAAGACAGGGAACAATGAGCAGTTCTTC.

In nucleotides, the CDR3 is TGTGCCAGCCGCAGAGCGGGGGAACCCTACGAGCAGTACTTC. Its translation: CASRRAGEPYEQYF. The rearrangement links TRBV28 to TRBJ2-7, with 8 positions matching TRBD2. Unmatched junction bases numbered 8, after V lost 8 bases and J lost 2 bases. This CDR3 has 14 residues. Looked up from germline, CDR1 is MDHEN and CDR2 is SYDVKM.

The chain carries TRBV29-1 and TRBJ2-1; D possibly uses TRBD1 or TRBD2 (5 bases each). The CDR3 loop spans 14 amino acids. Between the trimmed V and J ends, which lost 3 bases and 6 bases, there was a span of 15 bases. Per germline, CDR1 SQVTM and CDR2 ANQGSEA. This chain's CDR3 is CSVDGRDVGNEQFF. CDR3 coding DNA: TGCAGCGTTGATGGCAGGGACGTCGGCAATGAGCAGTTCTTC.

This clonotype appeared a single time. V gene TRBV7-9 combines with J gene TRBJ2-3, with D possibly TRBD2 on 7 matching bases. The CDR3 has 17 amino acids. CDR1 is SEHNR, CDR2 FQNEAQ, per germline (reference sequence). The ends were cut back, 4 bases at V and 0 bases at J, with 17 bases in the middle. The CDR3 region is CASSSSRGALSTDTQYF. CDR3 in DNA: TGTGCCAGCAGCTCCTCTCGGGGGGCCCTAAGCACAGATACGCAGTATTTT.

V usage is TRBV29-1 and J usage is TRBJ2-5; D is possibly TRBD2 (5 bases). The germline V and J ends were trimmed by 3 bases and 2 bases, with 10 bases remaining between them. The V gene's germline CDR1 is SQVTM and CDR2 ANQGSEA. This CDR3 contains 13 residues. CDR3 region: CSVDRGVQETQYF. In DNA, the CDR3 is TGCAGCGTTGACCGGGGAGTACAAGAGACCCAGTACTTC. Full variable domain (remainder filled in from reference TRBV29-1 and TRBJ2-5): SAVISQKPSRDICQRGTSLTIQCQVDSQVTMMFWYRQQPGQSLTLIATANQGSEATYESGFVIDKFPISRPNLTFSTLTVSNMSPEDSSIYLCSVDRGVQETQYFGPGTRLLVL.

This clonotype has ten or more counts. V and J are TRBV20-1 and TRBJ2-2; D gene unclear. Looked up from germline, CDR1 is DFQATT and CDR2 is SNEGSKA (reference sequence). The CDR3 runs 13 residues. The CDR3 sequence: CTMTSELAGELFF. The CDR3 DNA reads as TGCACTATGACGTCGGAGCTGGCCGGGGAGCTGTTTTTT.

This clonotype was counted a few times. The chain is built from TRBV7-2 and TRBJ2-2; no clear D gene. Per the germline V gene, CDR1 is SGHTA and CDR2 is FQGNSA. The CDR3 is 14 amino acids. V was pared by 3 bases and J by 7 bases, with 12 bases between. The CDR3 loop is CASSFGPASGELFF. The CDR3 DNA reads TGTGCCAGCAGCTTCGGCCCCGCGAGCGGGGAGCTGTTTTTT.

This clonotype was detected only a few times. The rearrangement joins TRBV5-5 to TRBJ2-3, with D maybe TRBD2 (5 bases). The CDR3 totals 14 residues. The V gene's germline CDR1 is SGHKS and CDR2 YYEKEE (reference sequence). Trimming cost V 1 base and J 6 bases, with 12 bases left between them. This CDR3 reads CASSLRTGSDTQYF. CDR3 sequence (DNA): TGTGCCAGCAGCTTGCGGACTGGCTCTGATACGCAGTATTTT. Full variable domain (missing parts from reference TRBV5-5 and TRBJ2-3): DAGVTQSPTHLIKTRGQQVTLRCSPISGHKSVSWYQQVLGQGPQFIFQYYEKEERGRGNFPDRFSARQFPNYSSELNVNALLLGDSALYLCASSLRTGSDTQYFGPGTRLTVL.